One and the same sample provided the 3 T cell receptor beta chains below, sequenced in a study of T cells in Graves' hyperthyroidism and ophthalmopathy. There were TCR beta CDR3 regions amplified from RNA transcripts. HTBI primers were used for first-round RT-PCR of the TCR CDR3. MiXCR was run by TCRdb on the multiplex PCR reads, yielding one entry per CDR3 protein. The data contain 500,000 to 650,000 distinct CDR3 sequences, roughly 17% of them singletons. The sequenced sample was blood. Receptor source: a young woman with Graves' ophthalmopathy.

V gene TRBV27 combines with J gene TRBJ1-1; no clear D. There are 15 residues in the CDR3. The germline V gene has CDR1 MNHEY and CDR2 SMNVEV (reference sequence). The V and J ends lost 6 bases and 0 bases respectively, with 14 bases between them. CDR3 in DNA: TGTGCCAGCAGCGGTTGGACTCTTATGAACACTGAAGCTTTCTTT. It is translated as CASSGWTLMNTEAFF.

A remark on this clonotype: A much bigger clone sits one base away, suggesting this may be a read error. A read error is likely, as this CDR3 ends without the conserved phenylalanine or tryptophan. The DNA for the CDR3 is TGTGCCAGCAGTTTCGAAGGTCGTGCCGCCTATGGCTACACCCTC. Encoded protein: CASSFEGRAAYGYTL. The chain joins TRBV27 to TRBJ1-2; D not certain. The CDR3 runs 15 residues. V lost 3 bases and J lost 4, with 15 bases in between. Germline V gene lookup returns CDR1 MNHEY and CDR2 SMNVEV (reference sequence).

Many counts were recorded for this clonotype. V and J are TRBV12-3 or TRBV12-4 and TRBJ1-2, with D unresolved. The CDR3 spans 13 residues. Trimming cost V 7 bases and J 6 bases, with 15 bases left between them. For the CDR3, the DNA is TGTGCCAGCACCCTGACAACGCCGAATGGCTACACCTTC. Translating gives CASTLTTPNGYTF.